Following are 16 T cell receptor beta chains from one sample sequenced in a study of OX40 agonist ivuxolimab in advanced cancers. Libraries were built with the immunoSEQ multiplex PCR assay. The source is immuneACCESS, and TCRdb retained only in-frame sequences with V and J called. Part of the clones is not carried over; for the studies checked, unresolved V genes explain less than half of this, and the remainder is unexplained. Here the sample has more than 75,000 clones; approximately 91% occur a single time. The ten biggest clones cover 0.7% to 0.9% of the sample. The sample was CD4+ or CD8+ T cells sorted from blood, taken in a trial of the OX40 agonist ivuxolimab. These receptors originate from an adult with an advanced solid tumor such as melanoma, head and neck, liver or kidney cancer.

A few counts support this clone. The J gene is TRBJ1-2, the V gene TRBV7-2; 10 bases are a match to TRBD1. Germline CDR1 and CDR2: SGHTA and FQGNSA. With 4 bases clipped from V and 4 bases from J, the junction kept 6 bases outside the gene matches. CDR3 length: 15 residues. In DNA, the CDR3 is TGTGCCAGCAGCTCCCGACAGGGGGCCGGCTATGGCTACACCTTC. This codes for CASSSRQGAGYGYTF.

The chain couples TRBV7-6 to TRBJ2-7; 10 nucleotides line up with TRBD1. CDR3 length: 14 residues. V gave up 5 bases and J gave up 5 bases; unmatched junction bases: 6. Per germline, CDR1 SGHVS and CDR2 FNYEAQ. The CDR3 DNA is TGTGCCAGCAGCCCCCCCGGGACAGGGGACGAGCAGTACTTC. Translated, it gives CASSPPGTGDEQYF. Full variable domain (missing parts from reference TRBV7-6 and TRBJ2-7): GAGVSQSPRYKVTKRGQDVALRCDPISGHVSLYWYRQALGQGPEFLTYFNYEAQQDKSGLPNDRFSAERPEGSISTLTIQRTEQRDSAMYRCASSPPGTGDEQYFGPGTRLTVT.

CDR3 protein: CASNTGGGYGYTF. CDR3 nucleotides: TGTGCCAGCAATACAGGGGGCGGCTATGGCTACACCTTC. The V call is TRBV28, the J call TRBJ1-2, with TRBD1 matching 9 bases. Germline CDR1 and CDR2: MDHEN and SYDVKM. CDR3 size: 13 residues. J lost 4 bases, V lost 7 bases, and 4 bases had no gene match.

The chain employs TRBV5-6 and TRBJ1-2, with 8 nucleotides matching TRBD1. The CDR3 covers 15 residues. Trimming cost V 7 bases and J 3 bases; bases outside gene matches: 11. Germline V gene sequence: CDR1 SGHDT, CDR2 YYEEEE. In DNA form, the CDR3 reads TGTGCCAGCCCGACCTCTCCGACAGGGGACTATGGCTACACCTTC. Translated, it gives CASPTSPTGDYGYTF.

The chain is built from TRBV10-3 and TRBJ1-5; 7 bases fit TRBD1. The germline gives CDR1 ENHRY, CDR2 SYGVKD. This CDR3 region has 15 residues. Trimming took 4 bases from V and 0 from J; bases not matched to a gene: 3. The CDR3 nucleotides are TGTGCCATCAGTGCCTCAGGGGGTAGCAATCAGCCCCAGCATTTT. Protein product: CAISASGGSNQPQHF.

This clone appeared a single time. The genes are TRBV6-5 and TRBJ2-1, with D perhaps TRBD2 (6 bases). This CDR3 is 15 amino acids long. Germline-derived CDR1 and CDR2 are MNHEY and SVGAGI. V lost 7 bases to trimming and J lost 4 bases, with 17 bases between them. The CDR3, as DNA: TGTGCCAGCACCCGGTCGGCGGGAAGGTACAATGAGCAGTTCTTC. It specifies CASTRSAGRYNEQFF.

The V and J genes are TRBV4-1 and TRBJ2-2; weak D call: TRBD2 (5 bases). The germline gives CDR1 MGHRA, CDR2 YSYEKL. CDR3 size: 13 residues. V lost 7 bases and J 4 bases, leaving 10 bases between the germline ends. The CDR3 coding sequence is TGCGCCAGCAAGGGAGTTTTCACCGGGGAGCTGTTTTTT. It translates to CASKGVFTGELFF.

The CDR3, as DNA: TGTGCCAGCAGTTCGGCAGGGACTAATGAAAAACTGTTTTTT. As protein: CASSSAGTNEKLFF. J is TRBJ1-4 and V is TRBV28; D possibly corresponds to TRBD1 (5 bases). This CDR3 comprises 14 residues. Trimming left V 4 bases short and J 2 bases short, with 8 bases between. CDR1 and CDR2 from the germline V gene are MDHEN and SYDVKM.

V gene TRBV30 combines with J gene TRBJ1-5; weak D call: TRBD1 (6 bases). CDR3 length: 15 amino acids. Germline values: CDR1 GTSNPN, CDR2 SVGIG (reference sequence). V lost 3 bases to trimming and J lost 0 bases, with 12 bases between them. As DNA, the CDR3 is TGTGCCTGGAGCGGGGGCACGGGTAGCAATCAGCCCCAGCATTTT. Its protein product is CAWSGGTGSNQPQHF.

This chain links TRBV6-5 with TRBJ1-4, with 7 bases that match TRBD1. CDR3 length: 14 amino acids. Germline V gene sequence: CDR1 MNHEY, CDR2 SVGAGI. V shed 2 bases, J shed 7 bases, and the junction held 4 bases outside the gene matches. CDR3 sequence (DNA): TGTGCCAGCAGTTACCGTCAGGGGGGTGAAAAACTGTTTTTT. Amino acids: CASSYRQGGEKLFF.

V and J are TRBV5-4 and TRBJ1-2, with 7 bases fitting TRBD1. The CDR3 extends over 18 amino acids. CDR1 is SGHNT and CDR2 is YYREEE in the germline V gene (reference sequence). V was pared by 0 bases and J by 4 bases, with 15 bases of the junction left unmatched. The CDR3: CASSLAKSGGDARYGYTF. CDR3 in DNA: TGTGCCAGCAGCTTGGCCAAGTCAGGGGGAGATGCCCGCTATGGCTACACCTTC.

The chain couples TRBV5-4 to TRBJ2-5; TRBD2 is a possible D gene (7 bases). V lost 7 bases to trimming and J lost 5 bases, with 18 bases between them. The germline gives CDR1 SGHNT, CDR2 YYREEE (reference sequence). There are 14 residues in the CDR3. This chain's CDR3 is CASYKGGAGETQYF. In DNA form, the CDR3 reads TGTGCCAGCTACAAAGGGGGGGCCGGGGAGACCCAGTACTTC.

DNA for the CDR3: TGTGCCAGCAGCGGAGCGGGAGGGAGCTCCTACGAGCAGTACTTC. Its protein is CASSGAGGSSYEQYF. J is TRBJ2-7 and V is TRBV9; 10 nucleotides line up with TRBD2. This CDR3 is 15 amino acids long. Unmatched junction bases numbered 3, after V lost 3 bases and J lost 0 bases. The germline gives CDR1 SGDLS, CDR2 YYNGEE. The variable domain in full, with the rest retrieved from reference TRBV9 and TRBJ2-7, is DSGVTQTPKHLITATGQRVTLRCSPRSGDLSVYWYQQSLDQGLQFLIQYYNGEERAKGNILERFSAQQFPDLHSELNLSSLELGDSALYFCASSGAGGSSYEQYFGPGTRLTVT.

V usage is TRBV12-1 and J usage is TRBJ1-5. TRBV12-1 is reported as a pseudogene. CDR3 size: 16 residues. This CDR3 is CASSFGLGGGHQPQHF. The CDR3 DNA sequence: TGTGCCAGCAGCTTTGGATTAGGTGGGGGGCATCAGCCCCAGCATTTT.

The chain links TRBV28 to TRBJ2-1; TRBD2 agrees at 8 bases. The trim removed 7 bases at V and 7 bases at J, leaving 9 bases unmatched. This CDR3 region has 14 residues. CDR1 is MDHEN, CDR2 SYDVKM, per germline. CDR3 nucleotide sequence: TGTGCCAGCAACCAGGGACTAGGGGCGAATGAGCAGTTCTTC. This encodes CASNQGLGANEQFF.

This clone was found once. The same CDR3 also results from other DNA sequences found in this sample. This chain joins TRBV30 and TRBJ2-1, with D possibly TRBD1 on 6 matching bases. There are 15 residues in the CDR3. The V gene lost 3 bases and the J gene lost 2 bases, with 14 bases spanning the gap. Looked up from germline, CDR1 is GTSNPN and CDR2 is SVGIG (reference sequence). The CDR3 DNA reads TGTGCCTGGAGCATCGGGACAAGGGCCTACAATGAGCAGTTCTTC. This gives the protein CAWSIGTRAYNEQFF.